These 13 T cell receptor beta chains were sequenced from one sample in a study of blood T cell repertoires in COVID-19. TCRdb's copy holds only in-frame clones and misses some; the assay was immunoSEQ multiplex PCR. The sample includes a few hundred thousand clones, roughly nine tenths of them seen just once. The sample consisted of peripheral blood. Receptors originate from a man aged 55 to 70 who had recovered from COVID-19.

V and J are TRBV12-3 or TRBV12-4 and TRBJ2-7; 7 bases are shared with TRBD2. The V gene end was trimmed by 6 bases and the J gene end by 6 bases; junction bases not matched to a gene: 8. CDR3 length: 13 amino acids. CDR3 residues: CASSGLGWGEQYF. DNA of the CDR3: TGTGCCAGCAGCGGACTAGGCTGGGGCGAGCAGTACTTC.

This clone has more than one count but fewer than ten. J is TRBJ1-2 and V is TRBV6-1; TRBD1 matches at 7 bases. Trimming took 2 bases from V and 2 from J; bases not matched to a gene: 5. The CDR3 contains 15 residues. Germline CDR1 and CDR2: MNHNS and SASEGT. This CDR3 reads CASSETIQGNYGYTF. The CDR3 bases are TGTGCCAGCAGTGAAACAATACAGGGGAACTATGGCTACACCTTC.

This chain connects TRBV29-1 to TRBJ1-1; 9 bases align to TRBD1. The CDR3 length is 14 residues. Germline CDR1 SQVTM, CDR2 ANQGSEA. V gave up 4 bases and J gave up 2 bases; unmatched junction bases: 5. CDR3 region: CSVAGTGFNTEAFF. The CDR3 region has the DNA TGCAGCGTTGCTGGGACAGGGTTCAACACTGAAGCTTTCTTT.

V is TRBV19 and J is TRBJ1-5, with 10 bases fitting TRBD1. Germline lookup yields CDR1 LNHDA and CDR2 SQIVND (reference sequence). The V gene end was trimmed by 6 bases and the J gene end by 4 bases; junction bases not matched to a gene: 9. The CDR3 is 16 amino acids. The CDR3: CASRARGQGSNQPQHF. The CDR3 bases are TGTGCCAGTAGGGCGCGGGGACAGGGGAGTAATCAGCCCCAGCATTTT.

This chain links TRBV7-9 with TRBJ1-1; D perhaps matches TRBD1 (5 bases). The germline V gene has CDR1 SEHNR and CDR2 FQNEAQ (reference sequence). Trimming pared 3 bases from V and 4 bases from J, leaving 12 bases between. CDR3 length equals 14 residues. This chain's CDR3 is CASSFPGSATEAFF. DNA of the CDR3: TGTGCCAGCAGCTTTCCAGGGTCTGCCACTGAAGCTTTCTTT.

The V and J genes are TRBV6-5 and TRBJ1-2; 12 bases agree with TRBD1. Looked up from germline, CDR1 is MNHEY and CDR2 is SVGAGI. With V trimmed by 4 bases and J by 4 bases, 7 bases remained unmatched. This CDR3 is 16 amino acids long. DNA of the CDR3: TGTGCCAGCAGTTTCACCGGGACAGGGGGCTTCTATGGCTACACCTTC. This sequence encodes CASSFTGTGGFYGYTF.

The chain employs TRBV15 and TRBJ1-2, with TRBD1 as a possible D gene (6 bases). Trimming stripped 1 base from V and 2 bases from J, with 11 bases between. CDR1 LNHNV and CDR2 YYDKDF come from the germline V gene (reference sequence). This CDR3 contains 15 residues. CDR3 sequence: CATSRADSLNYGYTF. The CDR3 DNA reads as TGTGCCACCAGCAGAGCGGACAGTCTAAACTATGGCTACACCTTC.

For the CDR3, the DNA is TGTGCCAGCAGCGCCGGGACAGAGAATCAGCCCCAGCATTTT. This sequence encodes CASSAGTENQPQHF. This chain links TRBV5-6 with TRBJ1-5; 7 bases are a match to TRBD1. The CDR3 has 14 amino acids. CDR1 is SGHDT and CDR2 is YYEEEE in the germline V gene. V shed 4 bases and J 4 bases; nucleotides not matched to a gene: 5.

This rearrangement joins TRBV7-9 to TRBJ1-2, with a weak D call TRBD1 (5 bases). Germline-derived CDR1 and CDR2 are SEHNR and FQNEAQ (reference sequence). The CDR3 runs 14 residues. V lost 7 bases, J lost 5 bases, and 17 bases lay in between. DNA for the CDR3: TGTGCCAGCACCTCAAGTGACAGTCGATATGGCTACACCTTC. This codes for CASTSSDSRYGYTF.

The chain has TRBV21-1 and TRBJ2-2; TRBD1 is taken as the D call from the table, unchecked against the DNA. TRBV21-1 represents a pseudogene. CDR3 length: 15 residues. This CDR3 is CASSKGRVNTGELFF. Written as DNA, the CDR3 is TGTGCCAGCAGCAAAGGCAGGGTTAACACCGGGGAGCTGTTTTTT.

This clone appeared a single time. The chain joins TRBV18 to TRBJ2-5; D not resolved. Trimming took off 4 bases at V and 5 bases at J, with 11 bases between the two ends. CDR1 and CDR2 (germline): KGHSH, LQKENI. CDR3 length: 13 residues. The CDR3 DNA reads as TGTGCCAGCTCACTCAGACATGCGGAGACCCAGTACTTC. Translated, it gives CASSLRHAETQYF. The full variable domain, with the rest looked up from reference TRBV18 and TRBJ2-5, is NAGVMQNPRHLVRRRGQEARLRCSPMKGHSHVYWYRQLPEEGLKFMVYLQKENIIDESGMPKERFSAEFPKEGPSILRIQQVVRGDSAAYFCASSLRHAETQYFGPGTRLLVL.

CDR3 DNA: TGTGCCAGCAGCCCGGGACGGGGGGCTTTAAACAAGCAGTACTTC. It codes for CASSPGRGALNKQYF. The chain combines TRBV6-5 with TRBJ2-7; D may be TRBD2 (7 bases). This CDR3 region has 15 residues. Trimming cost V 6 bases and J 8 bases, with 23 bases left between them. Germline values: CDR1 MNHEY, CDR2 SVGAGI.

V is TRBV14 and J is TRBJ2-7, with D perhaps TRBD2 (7 bases). The V and J ends lost 3 bases and 4 bases respectively, with 16 bases between them. The germline gives CDR1 SGHDN, CDR2 FVKESK. The CDR3 is made up of 15 amino acids. The CDR3 spells CASSHMYGGQYEQYF. The CDR3, as DNA: TGTGCCAGCAGCCACATGTACGGGGGGCAGTACGAGCAGTACTTC.